This entry concerns a single T cell receptor (beta chain). Authors' methods: Amplification of reference gene primers provided the estimated nucleated cell counts. Repertoires were generated with immunoSEQ multiplex PCR, while TCRdb's copy carries only in-frame clones and drops some. V, J and clone size are taken as reported in that table, and D and trimming were inferred from the DNA itself. In the table there are around 130,000 clones, 82% of which are singletons. The sample originates from a study of blood T cell repertoires in COVID-19. Looking at the study overall: Some COVID-19 samples were acute and others convalescent; all came from the United States, Italy and Spain. Nucleic acid was either cDNA or gDNA, and it came from T cells, B-cell-depleted T cells, or PBMCs.

Germline assignment: CDR1 WNHNN and CDR2 SYGVQD (reference sequence). This CDR3 has 14 residues. Trimming removed 1 base from V and 8 bases from J, with 11 bases in between. The sequenced sample consisted of peripheral blood. The chain carries TRBV10-1 and TRBJ1-4, with D unresolved. This receptor was identified in a woman between 65 and 79 years old with acute or convalescent COVID-19. CDR3: CASSEFSGFEKLFF. For the CDR3, the DNA is TGCGCCAGCAGTGAGTTTTCGGGGTTCGAAAAACTGTTTTTT.